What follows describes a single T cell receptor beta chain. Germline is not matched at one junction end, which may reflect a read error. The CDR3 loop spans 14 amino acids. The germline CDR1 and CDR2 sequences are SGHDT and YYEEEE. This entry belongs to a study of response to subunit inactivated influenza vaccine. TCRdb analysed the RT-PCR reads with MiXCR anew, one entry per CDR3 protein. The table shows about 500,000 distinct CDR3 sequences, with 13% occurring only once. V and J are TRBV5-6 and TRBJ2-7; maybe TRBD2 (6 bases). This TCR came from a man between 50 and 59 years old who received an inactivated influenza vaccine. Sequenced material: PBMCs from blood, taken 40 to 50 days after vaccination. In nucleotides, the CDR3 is TGTGCCAGCAGCCCCGGACTACTCTGCTGGGAACTGTACTTT. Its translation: CASSPGLLCWELYF.